This passage covers 32 T cell receptor beta chains from one sample sequenced in a study of T cell responses to AZD1222 COVID-19 vaccine. Profiled with immunoSEQ multiplex PCR; TCRdb holds only in-frame clones, not every one. The sample holds some 150,000 clones, over 85% seen once. The specimen comprised peripheral blood, sampled on day 0 of AZD1222 vaccination. Receptors were obtained from an adult in good health.

V and J are TRBV6-2 or TRBV6-3 and TRBJ2-1; D is tentatively TRBD1 or TRBD2 (6 bases each). The V end lost 2 bases, the J end lost 4 bases, and 12 bases lay between the germline ends. The germline V gene has CDR1 MNHEY and CDR2 SVGEGT. This CDR3 contains 15 residues. CDR3 protein: CASSYLGGAYNEQFF. The CDR3 nucleotides read TGTGCCAGCAGTTACCTGGGGGGCGCGTACAATGAGCAGTTCTTC.

The genes are TRBV5-1 and TRBJ2-1, with 8 bases aligning to TRBD2. The trim removed 2 bases at V and 4 bases at J, leaving 5 bases unmatched. CDR3 length: 15 amino acids. Germline assignment: CDR1 SGHRS and CDR2 YFSETQ. The CDR3 DNA is TGCGCCAGCAGCTTCACTAGCGGAATTTACAATGAGCAGTTCTTC. The encoded protein is CASSFTSGIYNEQFF.

V is TRBV7-8 and J is TRBJ1-4; D ambiguous. Germline CDR1 and CDR2: SGHVS and FQNEAQ. CDR3 length: 12 amino acids. Trimming shortened V by 1 base and J by 10 bases, and 7 bases separated the two germline ends. CDR3 in DNA: TGTGCCAGCAGCTTAGAGGTTGGAAAACTGTTTTTT. Translating it yields CASSLEVGKLFF.

Here the CDR3 reads CASSLDGGGDTQYF. CDR3 bases: TGTGCCAGCAGCTTAGACGGCGGGGGGGATACGCAGTATTTT. This sequence joins TRBV7-8 and TRBJ2-3, with 8 bases lining up with TRBD2. V shed 1 base and J 6 bases; nucleotides not matched to a gene: 3. Germline V gene data show CDR1 as SGHVS and CDR2 as FQNEAQ. The CDR3 contains 14 residues.

The chain joins TRBV30 to TRBJ1-1; D is ambiguous. Trimming cost V 0 bases and J 0 bases, with 5 bases left between them. The CDR3 contains 13 residues. CDR1 is GTSNPN, CDR2 SVGIG, per germline (reference sequence). The CDR3 nucleotides read TGTGCCTGGAGTGTACTGGTGAACACTGAAGCTTTCTTT. Amino acid sequence: CAWSVLVNTEAFF.

This chain's CDR3 is CASSQRRNTEAFF. CDR3 nucleotide sequence: TGTGCCAGCAGCCAGAGGCGGAACACTGAAGCTTTCTTT. V is TRBV3-1 (or the pseudogene TRBV3-2) and J is TRBJ1-1, with D unresolved. This CDR3 has 13 amino acids. Germline V gives CDR1 LGHDT, CDR2 YNNKEL (reference sequence). Trimming shortened V by 3 bases and J by 1 base, and 6 bases separated the two germline ends.

The chain couples TRBV29-1 to TRBJ1-1; TRBD1 is a possible D gene (5 bases). CDR3 length equals 16 residues. V was clipped by 1 base and J by 3 bases, with 18 bases between them. Germline assignment: CDR1 SQVTM and CDR2 ANQGSEA. CDR3 nucleotides: TGCAGCGTTGAAGGACAGTTGGCAGCGATGTACACTGAAGCTTTCTTT. Translating gives CSVEGQLAAMYTEAFF.

The chain is built from TRBV7-6 and TRBJ1-2; possibly TRBD1 for D (5 bases). Trimming removed 1 base from V and 2 bases from J, with 14 bases in between. This CDR3 spans 16 amino acids. Germline loops: CDR1 SGHVS, CDR2 FNYEAQ. This chain's CDR3 is CASSLGARGRNYGYTF. CDR3 in DNA: TGTGCCAGCAGCTTAGGTGCGCGGGGGAGAAACTATGGCTACACCTTC.

This rearrangement joins TRBV7-9 to TRBJ2-7; D is perhaps TRBD2 (6 bases). Germline CDR1 reads SEHNR; CDR2 reads FQNEAQ (reference sequence). This CDR3 is built from 14 residues. V lost 5 bases and J 3 bases, leaving 14 bases between the germline ends. CDR3 bases: TGTGCCAGCAGCCCCCCTCTCGGGAGCTACGAGCAGTACTTC. This translates into CASSPPLGSYEQYF. The full variable domain, completed using reference TRBV7-9 and TRBJ2-7, is DTGVSQNPRHKITKRGQNVTFRCDPISEHNRLYWYRQTLGQGPEFLTYFQNEAQLEKSRLLSDRFSAERPKGSFSTLEIQRTEQGDSAMYLCASSPPLGSYEQYFGPGTRLTVT.

The chain employs TRBV19 and TRBJ1-5; D remains ambiguous. Trimming took off 2 bases at V and 4 bases at J, with 3 bases between the two ends. In germline, CDR1 is LNHDA, CDR2 SQIVND (reference sequence). The CDR3 loop spans 12 amino acids. The CDR3 region is CASSIQNQPQHF. CDR3 DNA sequence: TGTGCCAGTAGTATACAAAATCAGCCCCAGCATTTT.

This sequence joins TRBV28 and TRBJ1-2; 8 bases are shared with TRBD1. Per germline, CDR1 MDHEN and CDR2 SYDVKM. Trimming removed 1 base from V and 4 bases from J; junction bases left unmatched: 2. The CDR3 extends over 14 amino acids. In nucleotides, the CDR3 is TGTGCCAGCAGTTTATCCACAGGGGGCTATGGCTACACCTTC. This sequence encodes CASSLSTGGYGYTF.

V usage is TRBV27 and J usage is TRBJ1-1, with TRBD1 matching over 7 bases. With V trimmed by 5 bases and J by 4 bases, 10 bases remained unmatched. This CDR3 region has 15 residues. Germline CDR1 is MNHEY and CDR2 is SMNVEV (reference sequence). CDR3 in DNA: TGTGCCAGCAGTGCAAACAGGGGCGGTCGCACTGAAGCTTTCTTT. This encodes CASSANRGGRTEAFF.

V gene TRBV19 combines with J gene TRBJ1-1; D is perhaps TRBD1 (5 bases). V lost 7 bases, J lost 5 bases, and 14 bases lay in between. CDR1 and CDR2 from the germline V gene are LNHDA and SQIVND (reference sequence). The CDR3 contains 13 residues. CDR3 DNA sequence: TGTGCCAGTACTCGGGGTAAGGGGACTGAAGCTTTCTTT. Amino acid sequence: CASTRGKGTEAFF.

This clone was found once. The chain combines TRBV19 with TRBJ1-1; 7 positions agree with TRBD1. CDR1 is LNHDA, CDR2 SQIVND, per germline (reference sequence). Trimming took 3 bases from V and 0 from J; bases not matched to a gene: 10. The CDR3 consists of 17 residues. CDR3 loop: CASSIFPGTDLNTEAFF. The CDR3 DNA reads TGTGCCAGTAGTATTTTCCCCGGGACAGATTTGAACACTGAAGCTTTCTTT.

The chain couples TRBV19 to TRBJ1-1; D is ambiguous. The CDR3 consists of 14 residues. Germline V gene sequence: CDR1 LNHDA, CDR2 SQIVND (reference sequence). Trimming shortened V by 6 bases and J by 6 bases, and 17 bases separated the two germline ends. The CDR3 here is CASSERAAVPEAFF. The CDR3 DNA reads TGTGCCAGTAGCGAACGGGCCGCTGTCCCTGAAGCTTTCTTT.

The genes are TRBV9 and TRBJ2-3; D remains ambiguous. Deletions cut 0 bases from V and 0 bases from J, with 8 bases between. CDR3 length: 15 residues. Germline V gene lookup returns CDR1 SGDLS and CDR2 YYNGEE. In DNA, the CDR3 is TGTGCCAGCAGCGTAGGTGGTCGAAGCACAGATACGCAGTATTTT. It yields the protein CASSVGGRSTDTQYF.

The chain recombines TRBV24-1 with TRBJ1-2; D uncertain. The CDR3 has 13 amino acids. Germline CDR1 and CDR2: KGHDR and SFDVKD. Trimming pared 4 bases from V and 6 bases from J, leaving 11 bases between. The CDR3 DNA follows: TGTGCCACCAGTGACCCGGGCCGAGATGGCTACACCTTC. Translating gives CATSDPGRDGYTF.

The gene calls are TRBV5-1 and TRBJ2-7, with D perhaps matching TRBD2 (6 bases). Germline CDR1 and CDR2: SGHRS and YFSETQ. The CDR3 contains 15 residues. Deletions cut 1 base from V and 6 bases from J, with 17 bases between. As DNA, the CDR3 is TGCGCCAGCAGCTTGCGTGTGACTAGTGGGGGCGAGCAGTACTTC. Protein: CASSLRVTSGGEQYF.

This chain uses TRBV11-3 with TRBJ1-2; no definite D call. Trimming took 0 bases from V and 5 from J, leaving 7 bases between them. The CDR3 extends over 13 amino acids. Germline CDR1 and CDR2: SGHNT and YENEEA. The chain's CDR3 is CASSLETSYGYTF. The CDR3 DNA follows: TGTGCCAGCAGCTTAGAGACCTCATATGGCTACACCTTC. The whole variable domain, remainder taken from reference TRBV11-3 and TRBJ1-2, is EAGVVQSPRYKIIEKKQPVAFWCNPISGHNTLYWYLQNLGQGPELLIRYENEEAVDDSQLPKDRFSAERLKGVDSTLKIQPAELGDSAVYLCASSLETSYGYTFGSGTRLTVV.

This clone appeared a single time. The J gene is TRBJ2-3, the V gene TRBV4-2; D remains unclear. The CDR3 totals 17 residues. CDR1 and CDR2 from the germline V gene are LGHNA and YNFKEQ. Trimming pared 0 bases from V and 6 bases from J, leaving 19 bases between. The DNA for the CDR3 is TGTGCCAGCAGCCAAGATTGGGTGGCAACACCTAAGGATACGCAGTATTTT. It codes for CASSQDWVATPKDTQYF.

J is TRBJ1-1 and V is TRBV30; TRBD1 matches at 8 bases. Unmatched junction bases numbered 9, after V lost 1 base and J lost 8 bases. CDR3 length equals 14 residues. The germline V gene has CDR1 GTSNPN and CDR2 SVGIG (reference sequence). The CDR3 protein is CAWSGKGTGPEAFF. The CDR3 DNA is TGTGCCTGGAGTGGGAAAGGGACAGGCCCCGAAGCTTTCTTT.

The CDR3 sequence: CASSLGQGAGNSPLHF. In DNA form, the CDR3 reads TGTGCCAGCAGCCTGGGACAGGGGGCTGGGAATTCACCCCTCCACTTT. The V gene is TRBV27, the J gene TRBJ1-6, with TRBD1 matching 12 bases. Trimming cost V 6 bases and J 7 bases; bases outside gene matches: 7. CDR1 and CDR2 from the germline V gene are MNHEY and SMNVEV (reference sequence). This CDR3 is built from 16 residues.

The V gene is TRBV7-2, the J gene TRBJ2-2, with TRBD2 as a possible D gene (6 bases). Germline lookup yields CDR1 SGHTA and CDR2 FQGNSA. This CDR3 is built from 15 residues. The ends were cut back, 3 bases at V and 8 bases at J, with 16 bases in the middle. CDR3 coding DNA: TGTGCCAGCAGCTTCTGGCAACCGGGGGTAGGGGAGCTGTTTTTT. The encoded protein is CASSFWQPGVGELFF.

J is TRBJ1-2 and V is TRBV28; D is ambiguous. Germline CDR1 and CDR2: MDHEN and SYDVKM. This CDR3 comprises 13 residues. The germline V and J ends were trimmed by 3 bases and 8 bases, with 13 bases remaining between them. The CDR3 DNA follows: TGTGCCAGCAGTTTGGTGGCCAGGCGGGGCTACACCTTC. This encodes CASSLVARRGYTF.

The chain carries TRBV7-2 and TRBJ1-4; D not resolved. The germline gives CDR1 SGHTA, CDR2 FQGNSA. The CDR3 spans 12 residues. Trimming took 5 bases from V and 8 from J, leaving 9 bases between them. This chain's CDR3 is CASSPGPEKLFF. The CDR3 coding sequence is TGTGCCAGCAGCCCCGGTCCCGAAAAACTGTTTTTT.

This chain uses TRBV6-1 with TRBJ1-1; D remains ambiguous. Trimming pared 5 bases from V and 11 bases from J, leaving 18 bases between. The germline gives CDR1 MNHNS, CDR2 SASEGT. The CDR3 loop spans 13 amino acids. The CDR3 DNA follows: TGTGCCAGCAGTTATGGGTCCGCGTATGCGGCTTTCTTT. This codes for CASSYGSAYAAFF.

In its sample, this clone was seen once. The V and J genes are TRBV5-1 and TRBJ2-3, with a possible D match to TRBD2 (5 bases). The V end was cut by 0 bases, the J end by 4 bases, with 9 bases between. The CDR3 totals 14 residues. Germline assignment: CDR1 SGHRS and CDR2 YFSETQ. CDR3 residues: CASSLDPSSDTQYF. CDR3 coding DNA: TGCGCCAGCAGCTTGGATCCTAGCTCAGATACGCAGTATTTT.

This chain uses TRBV6-5 with TRBJ1-3; D possibly corresponds to TRBD1 (5 bases). The CDR3 length is 14 residues. Trimming stripped 8 bases from V and 3 bases from J, with 14 bases between. Looked up from germline, CDR1 is MNHEY and CDR2 is SVGAGI. Written as DNA, the CDR3 is TGTGCCAGCTCCCCTTCGGGGGGTGGAAACACCATATATTTT. Amino acid sequence: CASSPSGGGNTIYF.

This rearrangement joins TRBV7-9 to TRBJ2-3; tentatively, D is TRBD2 (7 bases). CDR1 is SEHNR, CDR2 FQNEAQ, per germline (reference sequence). The CDR3 is 15 amino acids. V lost 6 bases, J lost 6 bases, and 19 bases lay in between. CDR3 sequence: CASSAGATTSDTQYF. CDR3 in DNA: TGTGCCAGCAGTGCGGGGGCCACCACTAGTGATACGCAGTATTTT.

This chain joins TRBV28 and TRBJ2-7; the match to TRBD1 covers 7 bases. The V and J ends lost 5 bases and 2 bases, in that order; junction bases with no gene match: 3. CDR1 is MDHEN, CDR2 SYDVKM, per germline. The CDR3 runs 13 residues. CDR3 coding DNA: TGTGCCAGCAGTGGACAGGTCCCCTACGAGCAGTACTTC. Translated, it gives CASSGQVPYEQYF.

The chain links TRBV5-6 to TRBJ1-3; D call uncertain. The germline gives CDR1 SGHDT, CDR2 YYEEEE. Trimming left V 7 bases short and J 1 base short, with 12 bases between. The CDR3 consists of 14 residues. The CDR3 DNA is TGTGCCAGCGGGGAGGTCTCGTCTGGAAACACCATATATTTT. Its translation is CASGEVSSGNTIYF. Variable domain in full (rest from reference TRBV5-6 and TRBJ1-3): DAGVTQSPTHLIKTRGQQVTLRCSPKSGHDTVSWYQQALGQGPQFIFQYYEEEERQRGNFPDRFSGHQFPNYSSELNVNALLLGDSALYLCASGEVSSGNTIYFGEGSWLTVV.

J is TRBJ1-1 and V is TRBV7-9; the D is unclear. There are 13 residues in the CDR3. V lost 2 bases to trimming and J lost 1 base, with 5 bases between them. Germline V gene data show CDR1 as SEHNR and CDR2 as FQNEAQ (reference sequence). CDR3 loop: CASSLHGNTEAFF. The CDR3, as DNA: TGTGCCAGCAGCTTACATGGGAACACTGAAGCTTTCTTT.